Below, 14 T cell receptor beta chains from the same sample are listed, as sequenced in a study of blood T cell repertoires in COVID-19. The data were produced by immunoSEQ multiplex PCR, yet TCRdb's version contains in-frame clones alone and is incomplete. Found here are roughly 130,000 clones, 86% of them singletons; the top ten hold about 4.5%. The sample comprised peripheral blood. The receptor source for this set is a middle-aged man with acute or convalescent COVID-19.

The rearrangement uses TRBV7-9 and TRBJ1-1; D is unclear. CDR1 and CDR2 from the germline V gene are SEHNR and FQNEAQ (reference sequence). The CDR3 contains 15 residues. Trimming stripped 4 bases from V and 4 bases from J, with 16 bases between. DNA for the CDR3: TGTGCCAGCAGCTACAACCTCGGGAACCCCACTGAAGCTTTCTTT. Residues: CASSYNLGNPTEAFF.

The chain combines TRBV6-5 with TRBJ2-2; a weak D match, TRBD2 (5 bases). Germline V CDR1 and CDR2: MNHEY, SVGAGI. The CDR3 has 12 amino acids. V lost 8 bases and J 6 bases, leaving 10 bases between the germline ends. Here the CDR3 reads CASRRSAGELFF. Here the CDR3 DNA reads TGTGCCAGCCGGAGGTCGGCCGGGGAGCTGTTTTTT.

In DNA, the CDR3 is TGTGCCAGCAGCGTACAGGGTGTGATGGGCACTGAAGCTTTCTTT. It encodes CASSVQGVMGTEAFF. The gene calls are TRBV13 and TRBJ1-1; the D gene is possibly TRBD1 (6 bases). The V gene's germline CDR1 is PRHDT and CDR2 FYEKMQ (reference sequence). The V end lost 5 bases, the J end lost 4 bases, and 17 bases lay between the germline ends. The CDR3 runs to 15 residues. Variable domain in full (rest from reference TRBV13 and TRBJ1-1): AAGVIQSPRHLIKEKRETATLKCYPIPRHDTVYWYQQGPGQDPQFLISFYEKMQSDKGSIPDRFSAQQFSDYHSELNMSSLELGDSALYFCASSVQGVMGTEAFFGQGTRLTVV.

This clone was recorded only once. V usage is TRBV5-1 and J usage is TRBJ1-1, with 8 bases fitting TRBD1. Germline V CDR1 and CDR2: SGHRS, YFSETQ. J lost 3 bases, V lost 4 bases, and 11 bases had no gene match. The CDR3 spans 16 residues. CDR3 coding DNA: TGCGCCAGCAGCCGCGGGACAGGAAGTAGGTACACTGAAGCTTTCTTT. This codes for CASSRGTGSRYTEAFF.

The chain is built from TRBV5-1 and TRBJ2-1; 7 bases map to TRBD1. CDR1 SGHRS and CDR2 YFSETQ come from the germline V gene. The CDR3 totals 17 residues. Trimming took 0 bases from V and 4 from J; bases not matched to a gene: 10. CDR3 in amino acids: CASSLERRGSLYNEQFF. The CDR3, as DNA: TGCGCCAGCAGCTTGGAGCGCAGGGGGTCCCTTTACAATGAGCAGTTCTTC.

CDR3 loop: CAISESTQGSDTQYF. The CDR3 coding sequence is TGTGCCATCAGTGAGTCGACACAGGGGTCAGATACGCAGTATTTT. The chain carries TRBV10-3 and TRBJ2-3; 7 nucleotides match TRBD1. With V trimmed by 0 bases and J by 4 bases, 4 bases remained unmatched. The V gene's germline CDR1 is ENHRY and CDR2 SYGVKD. The CDR3 sequence is 15 residues long.

This clone has only one observation. The V gene is TRBV6-6, the J gene TRBJ1-5, with TRBD1 matching over 7 bases. The CDR3 totals 16 residues. The J segment lost 4 bases and the V segment lost 0 bases, leaving 6 bases of the junction unmatched. Germline V gene sequence: CDR1 MNHNY, CDR2 SVGAGI (reference sequence). CDR3 sequence (DNA): TGTGCCAGCAGTTACTCCCTAGAACAGGGGAATCAGCCCCAGCATTTT. Protein: CASSYSLEQGNQPQHF.

The sample holds a few counts of this clone. This chain connects TRBV5-6 to TRBJ1-2, with D unclear. The CDR3 consists of 14 residues. V lost 1 base and J lost 2, with 9 bases in between. Germline values: CDR1 SGHDT, CDR2 YYEEEE. As DNA, the CDR3 is TGTGCCAGCAGCTTGAGCACAGCCAACTATGGCTACACCTTC. Translated, it gives CASSLSTANYGYTF.

The rearrangement joins TRBV6-5 to TRBJ2-2; 7 nucleotides align to TRBD2. Germline CDR1 reads MNHEY; CDR2 reads SVGAGI. The CDR3 extends over 15 amino acids. The trim removed 7 bases at V and 6 bases at J, leaving 11 bases unmatched. The CDR3 DNA sequence: TGTGCCAGCACCTCAGAGGGAGGGATACCCGGGGAGCTGTTTTTT. It encodes CASTSEGGIPGELFF.

Only one count was recorded for this clone. The chain combines TRBV5-4 with TRBJ2-2; 8 bases agree with TRBD2. V trimming: 0 bases; J trimming: 5 bases; junction bases outside the gene matches: 6. The CDR3 totals 16 residues. Germline V gives CDR1 SGHNT, CDR2 YYREEE (reference sequence). For the CDR3, the DNA is TGTGCCAGCAGCTTGGAAGCGGGAGTTGATACCGGGGAGCTGTTTTTT. Amino acid sequence: CASSLEAGVDTGELFF.

The chain joins TRBV3-1 (or the pseudogene TRBV3-2) to TRBJ1-5; 12 nucleotides agree with TRBD1. The CDR3 spans 15 residues. With V trimmed by 5 bases and J by 6 bases, 5 bases remained unmatched. Germline CDR1 reads LGHDT; CDR2 reads YNNKEL (reference sequence). The CDR3 reads CASSSGTGGVQPQHF. The CDR3 coding sequence is TGTGCCAGCAGCTCCGGGACAGGGGGCGTTCAGCCCCAGCATTTT.

The chain is built from TRBV19 and TRBJ1-2; 7 positions agree with TRBD1. The CDR3 consists of 13 residues. Losses at the gene ends were 7 bases for V and 4 bases for J; bases not matched to a gene: 6. Germline values: CDR1 LNHDA, CDR2 SQIVND (reference sequence). The CDR3 nucleotides read TGTGCCAGTAACTTACAGGGGATCTATGGCTACACCTTC. It specifies CASNLQGIYGYTF. The variable domain in full, completed from reference TRBV19 and TRBJ1-2, reads DGGITQSPKYLFRKEGQNVTLSCEQNLNHDAMYWYRQDPGQGLRLIYYSQIVNDFQKGDIAEGYSVSREKKESFPLTVTSAQKNPTAFYLCASNLQGIYGYTFGSGTRLTVV.

This chain links TRBV7-9 with TRBJ1-2; D remains unclear. Germline assignment: CDR1 SEHNR and CDR2 FQNEAQ (reference sequence). Trimming removed 5 bases from V and 4 bases from J, with 11 bases in between. The CDR3 has 13 amino acids. In DNA form, the CDR3 reads TGTGCCAGCAGCGTAGGCAGAACCTATGGCTACACCTTC. This codes for CASSVGRTYGYTF.

As for this clone: At the DNA level, this CDR3 is encoded by other sequences in the same sample as well. V and J are TRBV18 and TRBJ1-1; D may be TRBD1 (5 bases). The CDR3 contains 13 residues. Trimming took 2 bases from V and 3 from J, leaving 7 bases between them. Germline values: CDR1 KGHSH, CDR2 LQKENI. CDR3 loop: CASSPGGDTEAFF. CDR3 nucleotides: TGTGCCAGCTCACCAGGAGGGGACACTGAAGCTTTCTTT.